The source of this T cell receptor beta chain is a study of blood T cell repertoires in COVID-19. Overall study: COVID-19 samples from acute and convalescent phases originated in the United States, Italy and Spain. Sample material is recorded as cDNA or gDNA derived from T cells, B-cell-depleted T cells, or PBMCs.

The Seattle site enrolled patients during active infection and followed them longitudinally. The CDR3 consists of 12 residues. Between the trimmed V and J ends, which lost 6 bases and 4 bases, there was a span of 7 bases. Original analysis: Estimation of nucleated cell counts relied on the amplification of reference gene primers. Assay: immunoSEQ multiplex PCR; the TCRdb copy retains only in-frame clones and omits some. V, J and clone size reflect that table, while D and trimming were determined from the DNA. This table has roughly 200,000 clones, roughly four fifths appearing once. This chain uses TRBV12-3 or TRBV12-4 with TRBJ1-5, with no clear D. The specimen sequenced was peripheral blood. This clonotype originated in a woman in her thirties or forties with COVID-19, enrolled during active disease. The CDR3 bases are TGTGCCAGCAGCCGAGGGAATCAGCCCCAGCATTTT. Its protein is CASSRGNQPQHF.